This T cell receptor beta chain was sequenced during a study of control samples from healthy donors and cancer patients (dated by TCRdb to 2020 to 2021). Receptors were amplified or captured by the immunoSEQ multiplex PCR assay. TCRdb holds this immuneACCESS table with in-frame rearrangements only. Some clones are missing; in checked studies, unresolved V genes explain under half, and the rest has no known cause. The sample profile shows under 200,000 clones; approximately 86% of them were found once. Nearly 5% of the sample lies in the top ten. Points on this clone: This clone's antigen is unknown. Per-base qualities were not stored, and no clone one base away is much larger.

The CDR3, from cysteine to phenylalanine, totals 16 residues. Here the CDR3 DNA is all that survives: 48 bases in frame from base 1. CDR1 SGHRS and CDR2 YFSETQ are derived from the germline V gene. Relative to germline, V is 1 base shorter and J is 0 bases shorter, with 8 bases between their ends. Sequenced sample: blood. The TCR comes from a woman in her twenties or thirties in good health. This chain is built from TRBV5-1 and TRBJ1-6; the D gene cannot be named for sure. The CDR3: CASSLKGSSYNSPLHF. The nucleotide sequence reads TGCGCCAGCAGCTTGAAGGGTAGCTCCTATAATTCACCCCTCCACTTT.